This T cell receptor beta chain appears in the sequencing data of a study of T cell repertoires in cytomegalovirus infection. Study context: It was recently identified HLA-C-restricted and well-studied HLA-B-restricted CMV epitopes that the study used. In public TCR beta signatures, there were indications of both CMV infection and matching HLA type.

Looked up from germline, CDR1 is LGHDT and CDR2 is YNNKEL (reference sequence). J lost 10 bases, V lost 0 bases, and 12 bases had no gene match. The CDR3 extends over 16 amino acids. Overall study findings and caveats: Within the response measured ex vivo, HLA-C-restricted CMV-specific TCR beta clonotypes were dominant. Summed frequency of public TCR beta families distinguished CMV carriers with the relevant HLA.

TCRdb ran MiXCR on the reads and lists one entry per CDR3 protein. Here the sample spans under 200,000 distinct CDR3 sequences, less than 25% being singletons. This clonotype was detected a few times. The antigen is not known. The V gene is TRBV3-1, the J gene TRBJ1-5, with 7 nucleotides matching TRBD1. This sequence originates from a human donor in good health (CMV status not recorded). Some clones in this sample may be carry-over from other donors' samples. Sequences were derived from CD8+ T cells from cultured PBMCs, sampled from culture after CMV antigen stimulation. For the CDR3, the DNA is TGTGCCAGCAGCCAAGATTCCAAAGGGGGCGAGTTCCCCCAGCATTTT. Translation gives CASSQDSKGGEFPQHF.